This T cell receptor (beta chain) was captured in a study of radiotherapy plus CTLA-4 blockade in lung cancer. About the study: About 17% of enrolled patients responded objectively, and over 30% had disease control.

In chemo-refractory metastatic non-small-cell lung cancer, patients got ipilimumab CTLA-4 blockade together with focal radiation. Study-level findings and limits: After treatment with radiotherapy plus ipilimumab, TCR clones that came from the tumor expanded in blood. Early clonal dynamics of blood T cells, together with interferon-beta, were reported as the best response predictor.

In regard to this clone: The target antigen is unknown.

Sequencing used immunoSEQ multiplex PCR; TCRdb keeps in-frame clones, though not all of them. The sample lists tens of thousands of clones, around 80% occurring once. The specimen comprised peripheral blood, sampled from a patient treated with radiotherapy plus ipilimumab. The origin of this receptor is a human donor with non-small cell lung cancer who had a complete response to radiotherapy plus ipilimumab.

CDR3 sequence: CASVADRVVGEQFF. The CDR3 DNA reads as TGTGCCAGCGTTGCGGACAGGGTAGTGGGTGAGCAGTTCTTC. The chain is built from TRBV19 and TRBJ2-1, with TRBD1 matching over 8 bases. With V trimmed by 9 bases and J by 9 bases, 13 bases remained unmatched. Per the germline V gene, CDR1 is LNHDA and CDR2 is SQIVND (reference sequence). CDR3 length: 14 amino acids.